The entry below gives a single TCR beta chain sequence along with its context. Its antigen is not known. Healthy donors had no documented immune events, such as infections, while sampled. The CDR3 runs 14 residues. Germline values: CDR1 MGHDK, CDR2 SYGVNS. Trimming stripped 5 bases from V and 10 bases from J, with 20 bases between. Produced via immunoSEQ multiplex PCR; TCRdb's table is partial and in-frame only. The sample shows approximately 90,000 clones, 85% of them seen only once. The data belong to a study of identifying expanded T cells in peripheral blood. Overall study results and limits: Clone count variance between approximately 2-week samples rose with total template count. Roughly 1.1 clones differed between technical replicates, versus around 15 and 19 over time.

This receptor was identified in a person between 18 and 75 years old in good health. This chain uses TRBV25-1 with TRBJ1-1; tentative D call: TRBD1 (6 bases). Sequenced: blood. Here the CDR3 DNA reads TGTGCCAGCAGTTCTGGCGGGACACAGATTGGAGCTTTCTTT. Translated, it gives CASSSGGTQIGAFF. The whole variable domain, remainder taken from reference TRBV25-1 and TRBJ1-1, is EADIYQTPRYLVIGTGKKITLECSQTMGHDKMYWYQQDPGMELHLIHYSYGVNSTEKGDLSSESTVSRIRTEHFPLTLESARPSHTSQYLCASSSGGTQIGAFFGQGTRLTVV.